The rows below give T cell receptor beta chains drawn from one sample of a study of regulatory T cells in long-lasting Graves disease. TCRdb re-called the multiplex PCR reads through MiXCR, storing one row per CDR3 protein. The sample yields over 300,000 distinct CDR3 sequences, roughly 16% seen once. The sample consisted of peripheral blood mononuclear cells (PBMCs), taken at new diagnosis, from a patient treated with antithyroid drugs. These receptors were obtained from a female donor with Graves disease. Both conserved end residues are part of each CDR3. Fields, in order: clone size, CDR3 length, V gene, D gene, J gene, CDR3 protein. D genes are given only for firm matches. Only part of the rows carry a size: once, few, many, or a class if the clone is expanded.

NA	15	TRBV2	NA	TRBJ1-4	CASRPRPSANEKLFF
NA	15	TRBV2	TRBD2	NA	CASRGTGGPLDEQYF
many	14	TRBV28	NA	TRBJ1-4	CASSLYGGREKLFF
many	13	TRBV20-1	NA	TRBJ2-1	CSARGWGLNEQFF
many	14	TRBV2	TRBD1	TRBJ1-2	CASRTGGNEYGYTF
many	12	TRBV7-9	NA	TRBJ2-7	CASSPTDKREYF
NA	17	TRBV13	TRBD2	TRBJ2-3	CASSLAASGLYTDTQYF
many	14	TRBV28	NA	TRBJ1-6	CASSLSRDNSPLHF
few	16	TRBV14	NA	TRBJ1-4	CASSPGWQATNEKLFF
NA	15	TRBV28	NA	TRBJ1-4	CASSPTVGTNEKLFF
many	16	TRBV12-3/TRBV12-4	TRBD2	TRBJ2-3	CASSRRGGLSTDTQYF
many	14	TRBV27	NA	TRBJ2-2	CASSKGGGTGELFF
many	15	TRBV4-1	NA	TRBJ1-1	CASSQDSPPSPEAFF
many	12	TRBV5-1	NA	TRBJ1-1	CASSREDREAFF
many	13	TRBV7-9	TRBD1	TRBJ2-2	CASSSTGVSPLFF
NA	16	TRBV9	NA	TRBJ2-3	CASSVAVQGQSDTQYF
many	16	TRBV7-2	TRBD1	TRBJ2-3	CASSAQGALGADTQYF
many	12	TRBV12-3/TRBV12-4	NA	TRBJ2-7	CASSLPGLTRHF
NA	13	TRBV29-1	TRBD1	TRBJ1-1	CSGGQGAWTEAFF
NA	14	TRBV5-4	NA	TRBJ1-3	CASSLRASGNTIYF
few	16	TRBV6-1	NA	TRBJ1-6	CASRTQGQLPNSPLHF
many	15	TRBV5-1	TRBD2	TRBJ2-1	CASSFGTSGRGEQFF
many	16	TRBV27	TRBD2	TRBJ2-7	CASSSRLAGKPYEQYF
NA	8	TRBV11-2	NA	TRBJ1-1	CATSNRVF
many	14	TRBV20-1	TRBD2	TRBJ2-7	CSARDPRGDYEQYF
many	16	TRBV7-9	NA	TRBJ1-4	CASSRDLDGWDEKLFF
many	14	TRBV4-1	NA	TRBJ1-4	CASSFRPTNEKLFF
many	14	TRBV6-2/TRBV6-3	NA	TRBJ2-3	CASSRRGNTDTQYF
many	15	TRBV6-2/TRBV6-3	NA	TRBJ2-1	CASTLTSAGAYEQFF
many	11	TRBV11-2	NA	TRBJ2-1	CASSFVDEQFF
NA	14	TRBV5-1	NA	TRBJ1-4	CASSRRTMGEKLFF
many	13	TRBV6-9	NA	TRBJ1-5	CASSWAGDQPQHF
many	14	TRBV6-1	NA	TRBJ2-7	CASSLTTLSYEQYF
many	13	TRBV27	NA	TRBJ1-1	CASSRPRSTEAFF
few	14	TRBV29-1	NA	TRBJ2-7	CSVDFGRGSYEQYF
many	15	TRBV5-4	NA	TRBJ2-1	CASSLPRDGLGEQFF
many	16	TRBV4-1	NA	TRBJ2-4	CASSQDALLAKNIQYF
NA	12	TRBV19	NA	TRBJ1-1	CASRWSGTEAFF
many	17	TRBV5-1	NA	TRBJ2-2	CASSLAVLAREGGELFF
many	15	TRBV7-3	NA	TRBJ1-3	CASRWTARCGNTIYF
few	15	TRBV24-1	NA	TRBJ2-2	CATSDLVSHTGELFF
once	18	TRBV7-6	TRBD2	TRBJ2-1	CASSPPGTTPSSYNEQFF
many	16	TRBV7-2	NA	TRBJ2-1	CASSFNYRDSGAEQFF
many	14	TRBV5-1	TRBD1	TRBJ1-2	CASRGTRDRESSTF
many	15	TRBV4-1	NA	TRBJ1-5	CASSQAGGGDQPQHF